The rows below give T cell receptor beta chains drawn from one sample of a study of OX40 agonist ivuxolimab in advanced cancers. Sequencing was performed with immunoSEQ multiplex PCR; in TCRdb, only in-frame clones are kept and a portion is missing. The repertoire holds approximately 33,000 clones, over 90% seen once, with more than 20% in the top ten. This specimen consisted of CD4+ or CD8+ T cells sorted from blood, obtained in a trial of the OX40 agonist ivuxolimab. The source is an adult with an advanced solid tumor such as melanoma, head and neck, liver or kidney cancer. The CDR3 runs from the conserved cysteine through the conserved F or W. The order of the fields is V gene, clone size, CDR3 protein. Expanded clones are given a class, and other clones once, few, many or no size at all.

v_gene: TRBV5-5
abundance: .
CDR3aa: CASSSGTYEQYF

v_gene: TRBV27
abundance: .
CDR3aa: CASRRHGEGTSQPQHF

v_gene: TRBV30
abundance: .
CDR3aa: CAWSRGNQPQHF

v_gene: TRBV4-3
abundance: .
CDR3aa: CASSERGDTGELFF

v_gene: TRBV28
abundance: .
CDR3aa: CASSHRGSYGYTF

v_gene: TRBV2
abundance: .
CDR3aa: CASSETGGEKLFF

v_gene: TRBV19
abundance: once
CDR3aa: CASRPNLGPGELFF

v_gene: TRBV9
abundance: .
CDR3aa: CASSVDAGRSYEQYF

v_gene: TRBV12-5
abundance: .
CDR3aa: CASGLVPRGGTGELFF

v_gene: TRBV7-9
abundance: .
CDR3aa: CASSPEGRDTQYF

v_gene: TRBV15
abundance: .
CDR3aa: CATSRESYGTEAFF

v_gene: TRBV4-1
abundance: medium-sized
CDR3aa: CASSQDRGGYGYTF

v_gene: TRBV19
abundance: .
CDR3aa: CASSTDWTYEQYF

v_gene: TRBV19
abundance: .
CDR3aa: CASSMFWGNEQFF

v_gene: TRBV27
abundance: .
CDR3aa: CASSWGTSGNNEQFF

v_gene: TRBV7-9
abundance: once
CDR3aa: CASSSGQEVTGAQYF

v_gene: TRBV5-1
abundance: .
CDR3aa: CASSLTGQGAGTEAFF

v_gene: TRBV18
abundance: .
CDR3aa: CASSPSVLNTEAFF

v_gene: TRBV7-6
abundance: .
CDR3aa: CASSLLGGLAGVLANTGELFF

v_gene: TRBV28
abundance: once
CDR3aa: CASSFQGGDEQYF

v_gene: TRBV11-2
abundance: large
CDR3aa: CASSLTGLTYEQYF

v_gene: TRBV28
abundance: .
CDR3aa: CASSDRSSYNEQFF

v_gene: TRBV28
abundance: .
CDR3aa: CASSIPSRTGASNEQFF

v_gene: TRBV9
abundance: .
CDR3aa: CASSGRGPEYNEQFF

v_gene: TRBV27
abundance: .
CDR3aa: CASGAGVEDEQYF

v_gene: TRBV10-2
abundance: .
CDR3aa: CASGTGNTEAFF

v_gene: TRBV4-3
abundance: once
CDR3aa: CASSQDRGFNTGELFF

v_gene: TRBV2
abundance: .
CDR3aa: CASKRTGATDTQYF

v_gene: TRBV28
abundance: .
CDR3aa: CASSFAGGDTEAFF

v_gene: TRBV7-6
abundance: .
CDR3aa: CASSLGGMNTEAFF

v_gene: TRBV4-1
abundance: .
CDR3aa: CASSQASGGRYEQYF

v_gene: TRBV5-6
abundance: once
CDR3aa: CATTGYNEQFF

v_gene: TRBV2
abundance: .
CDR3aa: CASRSQRAAPNYGYTF

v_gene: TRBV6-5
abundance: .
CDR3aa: CASSYANYNEQFF

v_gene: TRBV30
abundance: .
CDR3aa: CAWDGTGGYTF

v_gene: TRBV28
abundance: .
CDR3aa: CASSHGLAGSSYEQYF

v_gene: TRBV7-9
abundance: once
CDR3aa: CASSLVTGNTEAFF

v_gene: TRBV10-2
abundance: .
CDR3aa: CASSDRGGNEKLFF

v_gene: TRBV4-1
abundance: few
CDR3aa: CASSVRQGAGTEAFF

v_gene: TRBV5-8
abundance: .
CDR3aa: CASTFRTGKTNYGYTF

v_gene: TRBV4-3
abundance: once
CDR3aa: CASSQDPAGAADTQYF

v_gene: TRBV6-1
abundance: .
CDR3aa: CASTPEVRLEETQYF

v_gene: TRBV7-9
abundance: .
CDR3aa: CASSPTGGKLFF

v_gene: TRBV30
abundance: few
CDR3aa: CAWSVSTQGGTEAFF

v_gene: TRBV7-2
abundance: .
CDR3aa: CASSSGLAGLYEQYF

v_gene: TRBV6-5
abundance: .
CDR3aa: CASSSTDTQYF

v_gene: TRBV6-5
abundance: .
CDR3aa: CASSYGVVETQYF

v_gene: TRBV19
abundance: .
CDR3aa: CATMTGNQPQHF

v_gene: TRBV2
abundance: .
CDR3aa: CASSESEGWNIQYF

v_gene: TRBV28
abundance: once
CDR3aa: CASSSPGGEQYF

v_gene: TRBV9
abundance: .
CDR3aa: CASSVDWGAKNIQYF

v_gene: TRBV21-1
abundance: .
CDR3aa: CASRFISYEQYF

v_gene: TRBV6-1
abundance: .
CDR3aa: CASSYDYEQYF

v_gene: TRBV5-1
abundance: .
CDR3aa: CASSLGQDYEQYF

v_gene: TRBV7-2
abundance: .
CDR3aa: CASSSQDTASYEQYF